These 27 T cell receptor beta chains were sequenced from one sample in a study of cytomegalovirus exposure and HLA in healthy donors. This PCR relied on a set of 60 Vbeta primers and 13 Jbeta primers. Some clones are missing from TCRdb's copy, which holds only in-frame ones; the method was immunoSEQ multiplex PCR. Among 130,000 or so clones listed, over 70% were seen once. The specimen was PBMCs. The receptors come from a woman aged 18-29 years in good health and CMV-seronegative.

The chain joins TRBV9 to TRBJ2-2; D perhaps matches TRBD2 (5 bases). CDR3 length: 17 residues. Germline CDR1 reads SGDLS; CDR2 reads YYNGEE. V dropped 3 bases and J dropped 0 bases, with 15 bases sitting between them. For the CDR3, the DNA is TGTGCCAGCAGCGACCCTGGACTCAACGCGAACACCGGGGAGCTGTTTTTT. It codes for CASSDPGLNANTGELFF.

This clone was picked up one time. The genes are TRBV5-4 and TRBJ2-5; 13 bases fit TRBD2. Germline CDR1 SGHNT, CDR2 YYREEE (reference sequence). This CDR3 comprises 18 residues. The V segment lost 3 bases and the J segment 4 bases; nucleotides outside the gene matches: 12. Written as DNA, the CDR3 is TGTGCCAGCAGCTCGCTTCGGGGACTAGCGGGATTACCAGAGACCCAGTACTTC. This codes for CASSSLRGLAGLPETQYF.

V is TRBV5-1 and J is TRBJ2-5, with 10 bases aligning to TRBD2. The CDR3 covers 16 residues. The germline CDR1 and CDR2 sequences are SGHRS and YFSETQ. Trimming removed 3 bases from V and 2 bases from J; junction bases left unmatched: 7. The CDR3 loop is CASSSIAGGDQETQYF. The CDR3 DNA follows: TGCGCCAGCAGCTCCATAGCGGGAGGTGATCAAGAGACCCAGTACTTC.

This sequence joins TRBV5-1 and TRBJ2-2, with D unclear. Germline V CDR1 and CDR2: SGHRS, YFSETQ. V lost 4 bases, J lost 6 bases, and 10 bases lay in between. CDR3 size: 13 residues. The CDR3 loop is CASSNFGSGELFF. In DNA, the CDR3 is TGCGCCAGCAGCAATTTCGGGTCCGGGGAGCTGTTTTTT.

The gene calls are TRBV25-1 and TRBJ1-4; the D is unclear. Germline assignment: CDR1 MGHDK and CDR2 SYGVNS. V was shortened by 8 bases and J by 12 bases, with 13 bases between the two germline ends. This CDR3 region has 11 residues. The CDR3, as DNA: TGTGCCAGCCGTCACCGCGGGGAACTGTTTTTT. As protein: CASRHRGELFF.

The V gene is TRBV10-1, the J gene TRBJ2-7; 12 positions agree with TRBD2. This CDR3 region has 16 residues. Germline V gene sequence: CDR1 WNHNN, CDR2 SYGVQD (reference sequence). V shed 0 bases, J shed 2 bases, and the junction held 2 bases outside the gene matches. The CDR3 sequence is CASSESRTSGTYEQYF. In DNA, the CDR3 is TGCGCCAGCAGTGAGTCTCGGACTAGCGGGACCTACGAGCAGTACTTC.

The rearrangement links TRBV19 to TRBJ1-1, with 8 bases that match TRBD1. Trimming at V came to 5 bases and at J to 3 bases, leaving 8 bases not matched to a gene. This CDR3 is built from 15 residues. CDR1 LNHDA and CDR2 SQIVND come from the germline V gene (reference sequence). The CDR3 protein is CASSFTGGPDTEAFF. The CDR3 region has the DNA TGTGCCAGTAGTTTCACAGGGGGGCCGGACACTGAAGCTTTCTTT.

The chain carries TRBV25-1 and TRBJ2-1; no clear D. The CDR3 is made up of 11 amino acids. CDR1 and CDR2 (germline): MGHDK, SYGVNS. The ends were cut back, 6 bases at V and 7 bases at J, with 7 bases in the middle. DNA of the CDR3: TGTGCCAGCAGCCGGCGGAATGAGCAGTTCTTC. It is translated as CASSRRNEQFF.

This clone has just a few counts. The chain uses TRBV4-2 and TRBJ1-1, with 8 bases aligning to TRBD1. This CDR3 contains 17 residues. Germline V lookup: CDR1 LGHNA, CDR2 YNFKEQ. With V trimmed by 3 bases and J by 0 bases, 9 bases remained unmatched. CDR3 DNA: TGTGCCAGCAGCCACCCCGACAGGGGACTGATGAACACTGAAGCTTTCTTT. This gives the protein CASSHPDRGLMNTEAFF.

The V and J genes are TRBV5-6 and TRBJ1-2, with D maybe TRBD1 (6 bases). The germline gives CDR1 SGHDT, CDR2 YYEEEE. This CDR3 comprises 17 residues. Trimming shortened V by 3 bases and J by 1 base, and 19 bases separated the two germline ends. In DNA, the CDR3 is TGTGCCAGCAGCTCAGGGGCGCAAGGACAGCTTAACTATGGCTACACCTTC. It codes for CASSSGAQGQLNYGYTF.

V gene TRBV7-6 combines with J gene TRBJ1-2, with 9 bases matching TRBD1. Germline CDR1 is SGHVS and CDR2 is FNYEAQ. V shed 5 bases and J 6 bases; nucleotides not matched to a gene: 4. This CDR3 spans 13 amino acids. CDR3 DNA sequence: TGTGCCAGCAGCCTGGGACAGGGCGATGGCTACACCTTC. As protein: CASSLGQGDGYTF.

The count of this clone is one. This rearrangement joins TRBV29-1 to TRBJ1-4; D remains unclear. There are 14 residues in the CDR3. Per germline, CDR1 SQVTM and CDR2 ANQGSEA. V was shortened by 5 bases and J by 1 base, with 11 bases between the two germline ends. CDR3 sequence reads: CSVSWSLTNEKLFF. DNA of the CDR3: TGCAGCGTTAGTTGGAGCCTAACTAATGAAAAACTGTTTTTT. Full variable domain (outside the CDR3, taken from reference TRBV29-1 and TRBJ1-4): SAVISQKPSRDICQRGTSLTIQCQVDSQVTMMFWYRQQPGQSLTLIATANQGSEATYESGFVIDKFPISRPNLTFSTLTVSNMSPEDSSIYLCSVSWSLTNEKLFFGSGTQLSVL.

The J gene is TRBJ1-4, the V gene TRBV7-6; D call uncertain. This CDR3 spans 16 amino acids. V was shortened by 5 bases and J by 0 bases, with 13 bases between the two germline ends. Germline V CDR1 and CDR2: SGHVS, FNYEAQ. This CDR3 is CASSRESSATNEKLFF. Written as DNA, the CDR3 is TGTGCCAGCAGCCGGGAGTCCTCCGCAACTAATGAAAAACTGTTTTTT.

CDR3 in amino acids: CASSYGTGNSGNTIYF. As DNA, the CDR3 is TGTGCCAGCAGTTACGGGACAGGCAACTCTGGAAACACCATATATTTT. The V call is TRBV6-5, the J call TRBJ1-3; 8 bases line up with TRBD1. CDR3 size: 16 residues. Germline V gene sequence: CDR1 MNHEY, CDR2 SVGAGI. V lost 2 bases and J lost 0; bases outside the gene matches: 3.

The CDR3: CASSPRGSQETQYF. DNA for the CDR3: TGTGCCAGCTCACCCAGGGGATCCCAAGAGACCCAGTACTTC. The chain joins TRBV18 to TRBJ2-5; D may be TRBD1 (6 bases). V lost 3 bases and J lost 1, with 9 bases in between. The CDR3 sequence is 14 residues long. Germline values: CDR1 KGHSH, CDR2 LQKENI.

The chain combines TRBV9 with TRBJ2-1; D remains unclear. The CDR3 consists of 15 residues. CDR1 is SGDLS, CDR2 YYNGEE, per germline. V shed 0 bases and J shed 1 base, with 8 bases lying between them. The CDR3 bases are TGTGCCAGCAGCGTAGAAACCTATTCCTACAATGAGCAGTTCTTC. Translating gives CASSVETYSYNEQFF.

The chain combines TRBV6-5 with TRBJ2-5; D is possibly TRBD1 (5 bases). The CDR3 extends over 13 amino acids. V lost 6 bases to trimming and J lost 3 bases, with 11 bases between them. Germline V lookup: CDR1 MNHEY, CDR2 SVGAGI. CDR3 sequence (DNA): TGTGCCAGCAGCCGCGGCAGGGAAGAGACCCAGTACTTC. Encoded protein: CASSRGREETQYF.

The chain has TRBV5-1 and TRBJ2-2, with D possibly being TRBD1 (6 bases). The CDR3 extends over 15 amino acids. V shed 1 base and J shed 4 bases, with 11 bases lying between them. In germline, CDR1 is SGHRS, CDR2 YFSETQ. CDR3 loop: CASSLLDRATGELFF. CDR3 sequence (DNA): TGCGCCAGCAGCTTGCTGGACAGAGCCACCGGGGAGCTGTTTTTT.

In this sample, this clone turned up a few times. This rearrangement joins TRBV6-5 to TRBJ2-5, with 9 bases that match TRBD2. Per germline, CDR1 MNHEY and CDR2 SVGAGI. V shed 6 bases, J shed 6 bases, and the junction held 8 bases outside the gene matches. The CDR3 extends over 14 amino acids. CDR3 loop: CASSYSGRTKTQYF. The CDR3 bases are TGTGCCAGCAGCTATAGCGGGAGAACGAAGACCCAGTACTTC.

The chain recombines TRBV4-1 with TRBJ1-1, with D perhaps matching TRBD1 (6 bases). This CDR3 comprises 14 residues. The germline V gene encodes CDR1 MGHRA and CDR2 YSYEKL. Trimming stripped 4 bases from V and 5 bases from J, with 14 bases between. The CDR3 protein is CASSRPGVGTEAFF. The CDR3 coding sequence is TGCGCCAGCAGCCGTCCAGGGGTTGGGACTGAAGCTTTCTTT.

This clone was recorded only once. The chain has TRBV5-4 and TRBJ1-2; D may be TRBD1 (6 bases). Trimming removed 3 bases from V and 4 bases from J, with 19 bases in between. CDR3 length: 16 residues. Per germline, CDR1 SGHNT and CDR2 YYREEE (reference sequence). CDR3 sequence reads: CASSSAGVGSIYGYTF. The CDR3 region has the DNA TGTGCCAGCAGCTCCGCAGGGGTAGGGAGCATCTATGGCTACACCTTC.

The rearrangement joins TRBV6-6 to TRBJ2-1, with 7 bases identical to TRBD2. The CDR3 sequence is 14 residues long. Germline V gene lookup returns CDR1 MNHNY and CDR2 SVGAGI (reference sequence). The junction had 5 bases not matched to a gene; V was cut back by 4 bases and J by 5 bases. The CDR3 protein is CASSWASGNNEQFF. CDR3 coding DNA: TGTGCCAGCAGTTGGGCTAGCGGTAACAATGAGCAGTTCTTC.

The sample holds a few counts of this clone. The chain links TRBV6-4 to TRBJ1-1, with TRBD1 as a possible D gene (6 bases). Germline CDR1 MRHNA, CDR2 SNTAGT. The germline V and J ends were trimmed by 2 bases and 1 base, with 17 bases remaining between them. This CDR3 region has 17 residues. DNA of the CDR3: TGTGCCAGCAGTGACACTACAGGGTCCGGTGCGAACACTGAAGCTTTCTTT. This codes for CASSDTTGSGANTEAFF.

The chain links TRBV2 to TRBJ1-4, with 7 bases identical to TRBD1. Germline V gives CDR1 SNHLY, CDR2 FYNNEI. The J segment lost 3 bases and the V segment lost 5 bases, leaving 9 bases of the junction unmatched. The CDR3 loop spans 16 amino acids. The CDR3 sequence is CASSSLTGLANEKLFF. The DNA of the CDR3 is TGTGCCAGCAGTTCTTTGACAGGGTTGGCTAATGAAAAACTGTTTTTT.

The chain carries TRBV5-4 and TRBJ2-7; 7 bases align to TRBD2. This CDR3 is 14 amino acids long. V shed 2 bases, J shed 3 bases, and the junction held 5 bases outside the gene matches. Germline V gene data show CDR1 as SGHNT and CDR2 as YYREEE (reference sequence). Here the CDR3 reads CASSFSGGGYEQYF. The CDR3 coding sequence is TGTGCCAGCAGCTTTTCGGGAGGAGGCTACGAGCAGTACTTC.

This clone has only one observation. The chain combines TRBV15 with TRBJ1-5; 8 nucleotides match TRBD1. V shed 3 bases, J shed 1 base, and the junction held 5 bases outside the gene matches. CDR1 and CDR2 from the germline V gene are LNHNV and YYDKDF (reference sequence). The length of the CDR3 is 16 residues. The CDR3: CATSRGGQGSNQPQHF. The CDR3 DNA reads TGTGCCACCAGCAGGGGAGGACAGGGCAGCAATCAGCCCCAGCATTTT.

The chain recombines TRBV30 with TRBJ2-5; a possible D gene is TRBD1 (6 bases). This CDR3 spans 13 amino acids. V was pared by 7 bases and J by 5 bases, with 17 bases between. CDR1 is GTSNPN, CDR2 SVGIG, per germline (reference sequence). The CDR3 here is CASSTGTRETQYF. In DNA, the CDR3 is TGTGCCTCATCCACAGGGACGCGGGAGACCCAGTACTTC. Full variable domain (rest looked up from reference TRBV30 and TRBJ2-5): SQTIHQWPATLVQPVGSPLSLECTVEGTSNPNLYWYRQAAGRGLQLLFYSVGIGQISSEVPQNLSASRPQDRQFILSSKKLLLSDSGFYLCASSTGTRETQYFGPGTRLLVL.